Listed here are 7 T cell receptor beta chains from one sample, sequenced in a study of blood T cell repertoires in COVID-19. Measured with immunoSEQ multiplex PCR; TCRdb has only the in-frame clones, and not every one. The sample contains around 180,000 clones, around 85% of which appear only once. Material: peripheral blood. Receptor source: an elderly woman with acute or convalescent COVID-19.

This clone was counted once. The J gene is TRBJ1-4, the V gene TRBV2; 7 bases are shared with TRBD1. With V trimmed by 6 bases and J by 1 base, 5 bases remained unmatched. Germline V CDR1 and CDR2: SNHLY, FYNNEI. The length of the CDR3 is 15 residues. The DNA for the CDR3 is TGTGCCAGCAGGCCCCGACAGGGAACTAATGAAAAACTGTTTTTT. Amino acids: CASRPRQGTNEKLFF.

The rearrangement joins TRBV6-2 or TRBV6-3 to TRBJ2-5; TRBD2 aligns across 15 bases. J gave up 5 bases and V 6 bases, and 7 bases lay outside the gene matches. The CDR3 length is 16 residues. Germline values: CDR1 MNHEY, CDR2 SVGEGT. CDR3: CASSRTSGGARETQYF. CDR3 coding DNA: TGTGCCAGCAGCAGGACTAGCGGGGGGGCCCGGGAGACCCAGTACTTC.

This chain's CDR3 is CAISGGVWNEQFF. As DNA, the CDR3 is TGTGCCATCAGTGGGGGGGTTTGGAATGAGCAGTTCTTC. This chain connects TRBV10-3 to TRBJ2-1, with a weak D call TRBD2 (6 bases). Trimming shortened V by 4 bases and J by 7 bases, and 11 bases separated the two germline ends. CDR3 length equals 13 residues. Germline V gene lookup returns CDR1 ENHRY and CDR2 SYGVKD.

The table lists this clone with a few counts. The chain is built from TRBV21-1 and TRBJ2-7; the table's D gene call, TRBD1, was not cross checked with the DNA. TRBV21-1 is described as a pseudogene. The CDR3 covers 16 residues. The DNA of the CDR3 is TGTGCCAGCAGCAAAAAGCTCACAGGGGGTTCCTACGAGCAGTACTTC. It specifies CASSKKLTGGSYEQYF.

This clone occurred a few times. The V call is TRBV9, the J call TRBJ2-2, with 7 nucleotides matching TRBD2. The CDR3 extends over 17 amino acids. V gave up 4 bases and J gave up 3 bases; unmatched junction bases: 12. The germline V gene has CDR1 SGDLS and CDR2 YYNGEE. As DNA, the CDR3 is TGTGCCAGCAGCCCCCGCCCTACGGGAGGTCACACCGGGGAGCTGTTTTTT. Amino acids: CASSPRPTGGHTGELFF.

In this sample, this clone is medium-sized. This rearrangement joins TRBV9 to TRBJ2-1; the D is unclear. Trimming pared 4 bases from V and 4 bases from J, leaving 12 bases between. The germline V gene has CDR1 SGDLS and CDR2 YYNGEE. The CDR3 extends over 14 amino acids. The CDR3 is CASSPESGYNEQFF. The CDR3 DNA is TGTGCCAGCAGCCCCGAGTCCGGGTACAATGAGCAGTTCTTC.

The gene calls are TRBV5-1 and TRBJ2-7; D possibly corresponds to TRBD2 (5 bases). Germline V gene sequence: CDR1 SGHRS, CDR2 YFSETQ. The ends were cut back, 5 bases at V and 6 bases at J, with 9 bases in the middle. The length of the CDR3 is 11 residues. The CDR3: CASSIRGEQYF. The DNA of the CDR3 is TGCGCCAGCAGTATCCGGGGCGAGCAGTACTTC.